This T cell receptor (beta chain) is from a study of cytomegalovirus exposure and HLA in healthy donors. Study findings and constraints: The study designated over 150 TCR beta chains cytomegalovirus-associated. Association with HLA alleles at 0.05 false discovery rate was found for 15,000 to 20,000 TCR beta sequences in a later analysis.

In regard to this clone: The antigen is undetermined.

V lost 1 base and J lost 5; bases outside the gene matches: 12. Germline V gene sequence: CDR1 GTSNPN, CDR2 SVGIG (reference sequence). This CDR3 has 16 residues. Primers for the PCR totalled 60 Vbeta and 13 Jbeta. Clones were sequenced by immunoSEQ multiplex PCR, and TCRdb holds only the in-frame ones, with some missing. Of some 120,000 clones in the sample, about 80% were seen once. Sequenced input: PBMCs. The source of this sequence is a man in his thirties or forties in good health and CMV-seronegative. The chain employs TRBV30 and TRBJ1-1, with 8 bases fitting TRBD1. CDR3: CAWSADRGLIGTEAFF. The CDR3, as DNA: TGTGCCTGGAGTGCTGACAGGGGCCTTATTGGGACTGAAGCTTTCTTT.